These T cell receptor beta chains were read from a single sample in a study of human T cells and chemical hapten exposure. TCRdb analysed the RACE reads with MiXCR anew, one entry per CDR3 protein. This table holds about 82,000 distinct CDR3 sequences, about 10% found once. This specimen consisted of whole blood, obtained in connection with sensitization to the hapten diphenylcyclopropenone (DPC). The receptors were sampled from a woman aged 45-59 years with alopecia areata. Some clones in this sample may be carry-over from other donors' samples. The CDR3 runs from the conserved cysteine through the conserved F or W. D genes are given only for firm matches. Part of the rows lack a size; the others show once, few, many or a class for expanded clones.

TRBJ2-3,-,TRBV7-2,TRBD1,TGTGCCAGCAGCTTAGTGGGGACAGGGGGCCATACGCAGTATTTT,CASSLVGTGGHTQYF
TRBJ2-6,-,TRBV4-3,-,TGCGCCAGCAGCCAAACCGACAGCTCCCCTGGGGCCAACGTCCTGACTTTC,CASSQTDSSPGANVLTF
TRBJ2-3,many,TRBV20-1,TRBD2,TGCAGTGCTTCGAAACTAGCGGGGCGCACAGATACGCAGTATTTT,CSASKLAGRTDTQYF
TRBJ2-2,few,TRBV2,-,TGTGCCAGCAGTGGAGTCTTGCGGCCTGGCTTGTGGGACACCGGGGAGCTGTTTTTT,CASSGVLRPGLWDTGELFF
TRBJ1-4,few,TRBV7-9,-,TGTGCCAGCAGCTCGTCCGGGCTCCCTGAAAAACTGTTTTTT,CASSSSGLPEKLFF
TRBJ1-6,many,TRBV7-9,-,TGTGCCAGCAGCTTAGAGGTCGGGAGTTCACCCCTCCACTTT,CASSLEVGSSPLHF
TRBJ2-2,-,TRBV11-2,TRBD2,TGTGCCAGCAGCCCACCTAAGGGGCTAACTAGCGGAAGGGTCACCGGGGAGCTGTTTTTT,CASSPPKGLTSGRVTGELFF
TRBJ2-3,-,TRBV7-2,-,TGTGCCAGCAGCTCCTACTGGGATACGCAGTATTTT,CASSSYWDTQYF
TRBJ2-2,many,TRBV11-1,TRBD1,TGTGCCAGCAGGGATCCGGGACAGGTAGCCCAGCGGGAGCTGTTTTTT,CASRDPGQVAQRELFF
TRBJ2-6,many,TRBV3-1,TRBD1,TGTGCCAGCAGCCAAGGATTGGGGACAGGACACGGCGGGGCCAACGTCCTGACTTTC,CASSQGLGTGHGGANVLTF